This entry lists 24 T cell receptor beta chains sequenced from one sample in a study of human T cells and chemical hapten exposure. TCRdb redid the calling of the RACE reads with MiXCR, one entry per CDR3 protein. In the table there are roughly 130,000 distinct CDR3 sequences, around 11% of which are singletons. The time point: patch test 3, about 24 weeks after DPC sensitization. Treatment defined: therapeutic diphenylcyclopropenone sensitization with weekly scalp DPC. Sequencing was performed on whole blood, taken in connection with sensitization to the hapten diphenylcyclopropenone (DPC). Every receptor here comes from a woman aged 50 to 65 with alopecia areata. Some clones in this sample may be carry-over from other donors' samples.

The chain is built from TRBV30 and TRBJ1-1, with D possibly matching TRBD1 (5 bases). The CDR3 is made up of 15 amino acids. V lost 0 bases and J 3 bases, leaving 14 bases between the germline ends. Looked up from germline, CDR1 is GTSNPN and CDR2 is SVGIG (reference sequence). The CDR3 sequence: CAWSVPTQGDTEAFF. The DNA for the CDR3 is TGTGCCTGGAGTGTACCCACTCAAGGGGACACTGAAGCTTTCTTT. The whole variable domain, filled in from reference TRBV30 and TRBJ1-1, reads SQTIHQWPATLVQPVGSPLSLECTVEGTSNPNLYWYRQAAGRGLQLLFYSVGIGQISSEVPQNLSASRPQDRQFILSSKKLLLSDSGFYLCAWSVPTQGDTEAFFGQGTRLTVV.

This clonotype was observed at least ten times. The chain couples TRBV7-8 to TRBJ2-3, with 14 bases aligning to TRBD2. The V gene end was trimmed by 5 bases and the J gene end by 3 bases; junction bases not matched to a gene: 7. This CDR3 is built from 17 residues. CDR1 and CDR2 (germline): SGHVS, FQNEAQ. The CDR3 loop reads CASSDGTSGSITDTQYF. CDR3 DNA sequence: TGTGCCAGCAGCGACGGGACTAGCGGGAGTATTACAGATACGCAGTATTTT.

This clonotype has just a few counts. The rearrangement links TRBV29-1 to TRBJ2-5; a weak D match, TRBD2 (6 bases). The V end lost 3 bases, the J end lost 6 bases, and 14 bases lay between the germline ends. Germline-derived CDR1 and CDR2 are SQVTM and ANQGSEA. This CDR3 region has 13 residues. The CDR3 protein is CSVDTEGWKTQYF. CDR3 sequence (DNA): TGCAGCGTTGATACGGAGGGCTGGAAGACCCAGTACTTC.

This clonotype has more than one count but fewer than ten. The chain is built from TRBV28 and TRBJ2-7; no definite D call. Germline V gene data show CDR1 as MDHEN and CDR2 as SYDVKM. The CDR3 has 13 amino acids. V gave up 3 bases and J gave up 3 bases, with 9 bases separating them. The CDR3 region is CASSFRRLYEQYF. CDR3 coding DNA: TGTGCCAGCAGTTTCAGGAGACTCTACGAGCAGTACTTC.

This clonotype was found a few times. This sequence joins TRBV12-3 or TRBV12-4 and TRBJ2-7; D unresolved. The CDR3 spans 12 residues. V was trimmed by 6 bases and J by 2 bases, leaving 8 bases between them. The CDR3 DNA reads TGTGCCAGCAGGCTGGGCCCCTACGAGCAGTACTTC. This sequence encodes CASRLGPYEQYF.

The genes are TRBV5-1 and TRBJ1-1; 12 nucleotides agree with TRBD1. The CDR3 covers 17 residues. Germline CDR1 is SGHRS and CDR2 is YFSETQ. Losses at the gene ends were 3 bases for V and 3 bases for J; bases not matched to a gene: 9. The CDR3 nucleotides are TGCGCCAGCAGCTGGCTCCGGGACAGGGGGCCAGACACTGAAGCTTTCTTT. This sequence encodes CASSWLRDRGPDTEAFF. The entire variable domain, with the rest obtained from reference TRBV5-1 and TRBJ1-1, is as follows: KAGVTQTPRYLIKTRGQQVTLSCSPISGHRSVSWYQQTPGQGLQFLFEYFSETQRNKGNFPGRFSGRQFSNSRSEMNVSTLELGDSALYLCASSWLRDRGPDTEAFFGQGTRLTVV.

This clonotype was detected only a few times. The chain uses TRBV7-2 and TRBJ2-2, with D possibly matching TRBD1 (7 bases). The CDR3 runs to 16 residues. Germline loops: CDR1 SGHTA, CDR2 FQGNSA. V was clipped by 6 bases and J by 5 bases, with 19 bases between them. The CDR3 region is CASSPRGDGGTGELFF. The CDR3 DNA reads TGTGCCAGCAGTCCCAGGGGGGACGGTGGGACCGGGGAGCTGTTTTTT.

This clonotype was seen repeatedly, ten times or more. The rearrangement links TRBV20-1 to TRBJ1-3, with 9 bases that match TRBD1. The V segment lost 5 bases and the J segment 4 bases; nucleotides outside the gene matches: 9. Germline V gives CDR1 DFQATT, CDR2 SNEGSKA (reference sequence). The CDR3 has 15 amino acids. The DNA of the CDR3 is TGCAGTGCTCCCCACCCCGGGACAGGGGGAAACACCATATATTTT. Protein product: CSAPHPGTGGNTIYF.

This clonotype was observed a handful of times. J is TRBJ2-1 and V is TRBV20-1; the D gene is possibly TRBD1 (5 bases). CDR1 and CDR2 from the germline V gene are DFQATT and SNEGSKA (reference sequence). The V end lost 6 bases, the J end lost 3 bases, and 12 bases lay between the germline ends. This CDR3 contains 13 residues. The CDR3 region has the DNA TGCAGTGCCCCGACAGTGGTCTACAATGAGCAGTTCTTC. Translation gives CSAPTVVYNEQFF.

V usage is TRBV5-6 and J usage is TRBJ1-6, with D possibly being TRBD1 (5 bases). Trimming removed 4 bases from V and 1 base from J, with 9 bases in between. The germline CDR1 and CDR2 sequences are SGHDT and YYEEEE. The CDR3 has 15 residues. The CDR3 reads CASSRGGSYNSPLHF. DNA of the CDR3: TGTGCCAGCAGCCGTGGGGGTTCCTATAATTCACCCCTCCACTTT.

The table lists this clonotype with many counts. CDR3: CASSLARRGPYEQYF. CDR3 nucleotide sequence: TGTGCCAGCAGCTTAGCGAGGCGGGGGCCCTACGAGCAGTACTTC. J is TRBJ2-7 and V is TRBV7-2, with D possibly TRBD2 on 7 matching bases. This CDR3 is 15 amino acids long. In germline, CDR1 is SGHTA, CDR2 FQGNSA. V was clipped by 0 bases and J by 2 bases, with 11 bases between them.

This clonotype was detected a few times. This sequence joins TRBV10-3 and TRBJ2-3; D ambiguous. V gave up 0 bases and J gave up 5 bases, with 6 bases separating them. This CDR3 contains 13 residues. Germline-derived CDR1 and CDR2 are ENHRY and SYGVKD. The CDR3 reads CAISESPLDTQYF. The CDR3 DNA reads TGTGCCATCAGTGAGTCTCCGCTAGATACGCAGTATTTT.

This clonotype was counted once. The junction departs from germline at one end; a sequencing error may be responsible. The chain links TRBV12-3 or TRBV12-4 to TRBJ1-1; possibly TRBD1 for D (6 bases). This CDR3 comprises 12 residues. The CDR3 nucleotides read TGTGCCAGCATTTTAGGGGGAACTGAAGCTTTCTTT. Amino acid sequence: CASILGGTEAFF.

Many counts were recorded for this clonotype. J is TRBJ2-1 and V is TRBV12-3 or TRBV12-4; D is possibly TRBD1 (5 bases). The CDR3 is 12 amino acids. The V and J ends lost 6 bases and 4 bases respectively, with 7 bases between them. Here the CDR3 reads CASRQEYNEQFF. In DNA, the CDR3 is TGTGCCAGCAGACAGGAATACAATGAGCAGTTCTTC.

The rearrangement uses TRBV19 and TRBJ1-5; weak D call: TRBD1 (5 bases). With 2 bases removed from V and 7 bases from J, the gap between germline ends came to 12 bases. Germline loops: CDR1 LNHDA, CDR2 SQIVND (reference sequence). The CDR3 extends over 14 amino acids. The CDR3 nucleotides are TGTGCCAGTAGTATACCAGGGATAGGGCAGCCCCAGCATTTT. Its protein product is CASSIPGIGQPQHF.

The genes are TRBV12-3 or TRBV12-4 and TRBJ2-7; D is perhaps TRBD1 (6 bases). Deletions cut 4 bases from V and 2 bases from J, with 9 bases between. The CDR3 totals 13 residues. CDR3: CASSYRETYEQYF. Written as DNA, the CDR3 is TGTGCCAGCAGTTACAGGGAAACCTACGAGCAGTACTTC.

This clonotype was counted only a few times. In DNA, the CDR3 is TGCAGTGCCACCGATCTGACAGATACGCAGTATTTT. This codes for CSATDLTDTQYF. The chain combines TRBV20-1 with TRBJ2-3; the D is unclear. Germline CDR1 reads DFQATT; CDR2 reads SNEGSKA (reference sequence). This CDR3 spans 12 amino acids. Trimming removed 6 bases at V and 3 bases at J, with 10 bases between.

The chain combines TRBV5-4 with TRBJ2-3; D unresolved. This CDR3 is 15 amino acids long. Germline V gene sequence: CDR1 SGHNT, CDR2 YYREEE (reference sequence). With 4 bases removed from V and 2 bases from J, the gap between germline ends came to 14 bases. CDR3 protein: CASSPPDGSTDTQYF. In DNA, the CDR3 is TGTGCCAGCAGCCCCCCCGACGGCTCCACAGATACGCAGTATTTT.

This chain connects TRBV6-2 or TRBV6-3 to TRBJ2-7; D assignment may be TRBD1 or TRBD2 (5 bases each). The V end was cut by 6 bases, the J end by 6 bases, with 12 bases between. Looked up from germline, CDR1 is MNHEY and CDR2 is SVGEGT. The CDR3 has 12 residues. The DNA for the CDR3 is TGTGCCAGCAGCACCGGGACGCCCGAGCAGTACTTC. Protein sequence: CASSTGTPEQYF.

This chain uses TRBV6-6 with TRBJ2-2; D unclear. The CDR3 has 12 residues. The V gene's germline CDR1 is MNHNY and CDR2 SVGAGI (reference sequence). V shed 6 bases and J shed 1 base, with 3 bases lying between them. CDR3 protein: CASRENTGELFF. CDR3 DNA sequence: TGTGCCAGCAGGGAGAACACCGGGGAGCTGTTTTTT.

Many counts were recorded for this clonotype. The chain couples TRBV21-1 to TRBJ2-7; TRBD1 is the table's D call and was not checked against the DNA. TRBV21-1 is a pseudogene segment. This CDR3 has 15 amino acids. The CDR3 coding sequence is TGTGCCAGCAGAGGACAGGGAAGGAGCTCCTACGAGCAGTACTTC. This gives the protein CASRGQGRSSYEQYF.

This CDR3 is CASSPGQETQYF. The CDR3 DNA reads TGTGCCAGCAGCCCAGGTCAAGAGACCCAGTACTTC. V usage is TRBV7-7 and J usage is TRBJ2-5; D gene unclear. Germline CDR1 and CDR2: SSHAT and FNYEAQ (reference sequence). There are 12 residues in the CDR3. Between the trimmed V and J ends, which lost 5 bases and 2 bases, there was a span of 6 bases. Filled out from reference TRBV7-7 and TRBJ2-5, the complete variable domain reads GAGVSQSPRYKVTKRGQDVTLRCDPISSHATLYWYQQALGQGPEFLTYFNYEAQPDKSGLPSDRFSAERPEGSISTLTIQRTEQRDSAMYRCASSPGQETQYFGPGTRLLVL.

The CDR3 here is CATSGTGDYGYTF. CDR3 bases: TGTGCCACCAGCGGAACAGGAGACTATGGCTACACCTTC. The V call is TRBV15, the J call TRBJ1-2, with a possible D match to TRBD1 (5 bases). Trimming cost V 5 bases and J 3 bases, with 10 bases left between them. This CDR3 comprises 13 residues. Looked up from germline, CDR1 is LNHNV and CDR2 is YYDKDF (reference sequence).

This clonotype was detected ten times or more. This chain joins TRBV9 and TRBJ2-2; perhaps TRBD1 as D (6 bases). The CDR3 is 17 amino acids. The germline V and J ends were trimmed by 0 bases and 1 base, with 13 bases remaining between them. Germline-derived CDR1 and CDR2 are SGDLS and YYNGEE. The DNA for the CDR3 is TGTGCCAGCAGCGTAGGATCAGGGGATAGGAACACCGGGGAGCTGTTTTTT. Its translation is CASSVGSGDRNTGELFF.